Sequencing of this TCR beta chain was carried out in a study of blood T cell repertoires in COVID-19. Study-level information: PBMCs, B-cell-depleted T cells, or T cells provided the cDNA or gDNA that made up the material.

TCRdb's copy holds only in-frame clones and misses some; the assay was immunoSEQ multiplex PCR. Of 150,000 to 200,000 clones in the sample, approximately 92% were seen once. The sequence was collected from a woman aged 45 to 65 with acute or convalescent COVID-19. The source material was peripheral blood.

The CDR3 reads CATSETGTSGYTQYF. In nucleotides, the CDR3 is TGTGCCACCAGTGAGACCGGGACTAGCGGATATACGCAGTATTTT. This chain connects TRBV24-1 to TRBJ2-3; 11 bases match TRBD2. The CDR3 is made up of 15 amino acids. CDR1 KGHDR and CDR2 SFDVKD come from the germline V gene. Trimming at V came to 4 bases and at J to 7 bases, leaving 6 bases not matched to a gene.